Below, 22 T cell receptor beta chains from the same sample are listed, as sequenced in a study of graft-versus-host responses after intestinal transplantation. Some clones are missing from TCRdb's copy, which holds only in-frame ones; the method was immunoSEQ multiplex PCR. This table holds some 70,000 clones, roughly 92% found once. Sample: bone marrow, taken approximately 740 days after intestinal transplantation. The receptors shown here come from a human patient who received an intestinal transplant, so some T cells may come from the graft donor.

CDR3: CSVPHDRGPTDTQYF. In DNA, the CDR3 is TGCAGCGTTCCTCACGACAGGGGTCCCACAGATACGCAGTATTTT. The J gene is TRBJ2-3, the V gene TRBV29-1; 8 bases line up with TRBD1. Germline V lookup: CDR1 SQVTM, CDR2 ANQGSEA. V lost 5 bases and J lost 2; bases outside the gene matches: 9. CDR3 size: 15 residues.

The chain has TRBV28 and TRBJ1-6, with 9 bases matching TRBD1. CDR3 size: 19 residues. J lost 2 bases, V lost 5 bases, and 13 bases had no gene match. Germline V gives CDR1 MDHEN, CDR2 SYDVKM. The CDR3 spells CASSPPRDRVRTYNSPLHF. The CDR3 region has the DNA TGTGCCAGCAGTCCCCCCCGGGACAGGGTTAGGACCTATAATTCACCCCTCCACTTT.

This chain's CDR3 is CSVELGLRGEQYF. CDR3 sequence (DNA): TGCAGCGTTGAACTAGGGCTCCGCGGGGAGCAGTACTTC. The chain carries TRBV29-1 and TRBJ2-7; D may be TRBD2 (5 bases). The length of the CDR3 is 13 residues. Trimming left V 2 bases short and J 7 bases short, with 15 bases between. Germline lookup yields CDR1 SQVTM and CDR2 ANQGSEA.

On this clone itself: The sample contains more than one DNA sequence encoding this CDR3. The chain links TRBV27 to TRBJ2-7; D is tentatively TRBD1 or TRBD2 (5 bases each). Between the trimmed V and J ends, which lost 4 bases and 2 bases, there was a span of 6 bases. The germline CDR1 and CDR2 sequences are MNHEY and SMNVEV (reference sequence). This CDR3 is 12 amino acids long. This CDR3 reads CASSSGPYEQYF. The CDR3 bases are TGTGCCAGCAGTTCGGGACCCTACGAGCAGTACTTC.

The rearrangement uses TRBV7-3 and TRBJ2-1; D uncertain. This CDR3 comprises 13 residues. Trimming pared 3 bases from V and 2 bases from J, leaving 5 bases between. CDR1 and CDR2 from the germline V gene are SGHTA and FQGTGA. Here the CDR3 DNA reads TGTGCCAGCAGCTTGTCCACCTACAATGAGCAGTTCTTC. Encoded protein: CASSLSTYNEQFF.

This chain links TRBV27 with TRBJ1-2, with 8 nucleotides matching TRBD1. Per the germline V gene, CDR1 is MNHEY and CDR2 is SMNVEV (reference sequence). V lost 0 bases to trimming and J lost 5 bases; unmatched junction nucleotides: 2. The CDR3 extends over 14 amino acids. Here the CDR3 DNA reads TGTGCCAGCAGTTTATCTACAGGGGGTTATGGCTACACCTTC. Translation: CASSLSTGGYGYTF.

V usage is TRBV4-1 and J usage is TRBJ2-1, with TRBD2 matching 16 bases. V shed 4 bases, J shed 6 bases, and the junction held 9 bases outside the gene matches. CDR1 MGHRA and CDR2 YSYEKL come from the germline V gene. The CDR3 runs to 18 residues. CDR3 region: CASSPHPGTSGGANEQFF. The CDR3 DNA reads TGCGCCAGCAGCCCTCATCCCGGGACTAGCGGGGGGGCCAATGAGCAGTTCTTC.

The V gene is TRBV7-9, the J gene TRBJ1-5; D remains unclear. The germline gives CDR1 SEHNR, CDR2 FQNEAQ (reference sequence). The ends were cut back, 2 bases at V and 5 bases at J, with 7 bases in the middle. This CDR3 is 13 amino acids long. CDR3 region: CASSLSWDQPQHF. In DNA form, the CDR3 reads TGTGCCAGCAGCTTAAGCTGGGATCAGCCCCAGCATTTT.

V usage is TRBV10-2 and J usage is TRBJ2-2; TRBD1 might be the D (7 bases). Germline values: CDR1 WSHSY, CDR2 SAAADI. The CDR3 extends over 14 amino acids. V was trimmed by 7 bases and J by 8 bases, leaving 17 bases between them. CDR3 in DNA: TGCGCCAGCACAGGGGGGCGGGGATTAGGGGAGCTGTTTTTT. It is translated as CASTGGRGLGELFF.

The gene calls are TRBV6-5 and TRBJ1-6, with D maybe TRBD1 (5 bases). V dropped 5 bases and J dropped 8 bases, with 16 bases sitting between them. CDR1 is MNHEY and CDR2 is SVGAGI in the germline V gene. This CDR3 is built from 15 residues. The chain's CDR3 is CASSGGGGTYSPLHF. The CDR3 coding sequence is TGTGCCAGCAGTGGGGGAGGAGGGACTTATTCACCCCTCCACTTT.

This chain joins TRBV4-1 and TRBJ1-5, with D maybe TRBD1 (5 bases). Germline loops: CDR1 MGHRA, CDR2 YSYEKL. V lost 0 bases, J lost 6 bases, and 18 bases lay in between. The CDR3 extends over 17 amino acids. The CDR3 loop reads CASSQEGFVTGTQPQHF. CDR3 DNA sequence: TGCGCCAGCAGCCAAGAAGGTTTCGTTACGGGGACTCAGCCCCAGCATTTT.

In nucleotides, the CDR3 is TGTGCCAGCAGACAGGGGTCTGGGGCCAACGTCCTGACTTTC. Protein: CASRQGSGANVLTF. The V and J genes are TRBV6-5 and TRBJ2-6; the match to TRBD1 covers 7 bases. CDR1 is MNHEY, CDR2 SVGAGI, per germline. V trimming: 6 bases; J trimming: 1 base; junction bases outside the gene matches: 0. The CDR3 contains 14 residues.

V is TRBV29-1 and J is TRBJ2-3; 7 bases map to TRBD2. Per germline, CDR1 SQVTM and CDR2 ANQGSEA. V trimming: 6 bases; J trimming: 8 bases; junction bases outside the gene matches: 11. The CDR3 has 13 residues. In nucleotides, the CDR3 is TGCAGCGTGGACCGGACTAGTTTGGTTACGCAGTATTTT. Residues: CSVDRTSLVTQYF.

In its sample, this clone was seen once. The chain has TRBV7-3 and TRBJ1-2; D remains ambiguous. V was cut by 1 base and J by 6 bases, with 9 bases left in between. The germline V gene encodes CDR1 SGHTA and CDR2 FQGTGA. The CDR3 is made up of 13 amino acids. The CDR3 nucleotides read TGTGCCAGCAGCTTAAGAGCCAGCCATGGCTACACCTTC. This gives the protein CASSLRASHGYTF.

The chain combines TRBV10-3 with TRBJ2-5, with D unresolved. V gave up 4 bases and J gave up 2 bases, with 8 bases separating them. The germline V gene encodes CDR1 ENHRY and CDR2 SYGVKD. CDR3 size: 13 residues. Written as DNA, the CDR3 is TGTGCCATCAGTGGGGCGCTACAAGAGACCCAGTACTTC. It specifies CAISGALQETQYF.

The chain employs TRBV4-1 and TRBJ2-7; 7 nucleotides match TRBD1. After removal of 0 bases from V and 5 bases from J, the junction contained 16 bases not matched to a gene. The germline V gene has CDR1 MGHRA and CDR2 YSYEKL. The CDR3 sequence is 18 residues long. The CDR3 DNA reads TGCGCCAGCAGCCAAGAGAGGTTCGAGGCGACAGGGTCCCACGAGCAGTACTTC. Translating it yields CASSQERFEATGSHEQYF.

CDR3 coding DNA: TGTGCCAGCAGCGTAGAGACTGAAGCCCAGATTACGCAGTATTTT. Translating gives CASSVETEAQITQYF. The chain couples TRBV9 to TRBJ2-3; D is undetermined. CDR1 SGDLS and CDR2 YYNGEE come from the germline V gene. The CDR3 is made up of 15 amino acids. V dropped 0 bases and J dropped 8 bases, with 16 bases sitting between them.

The chain has TRBV6-5 and TRBJ2-2, with D possibly TRBD2 on 5 matching bases. V was clipped by 7 bases and J by 5 bases, with 14 bases between them. Germline V gene sequence: CDR1 MNHEY, CDR2 SVGAGI. The length of the CDR3 is 14 residues. The chain's CDR3 is CASTPREVTGELFF. The CDR3 DNA reads as TGTGCCAGCACTCCTCGGGAAGTTACCGGGGAGCTGTTTTTT.

This chain uses TRBV6-5 with TRBJ1-6, with unresolved D. This CDR3 spans 14 amino acids. V was cut by 1 base and J by 7 bases, with 8 bases left in between. CDR1 is MNHEY, CDR2 SVGAGI, per germline. CDR3: CASSYYSGNSPLHF. CDR3 nucleotide sequence: TGTGCCAGCAGTTACTATTCCGGGAATTCACCCCTCCACTTT.

The J gene is TRBJ1-1, the V gene TRBV2, with D unresolved. CDR1 SNHLY and CDR2 FYNNEI come from the germline V gene. Between the trimmed V and J ends, which lost 8 bases and 2 bases, there was a span of 6 bases. The CDR3 has 11 residues. The CDR3 DNA follows: TGTGCCAGCGCGGGAAACACTGAAGCTTTCTTT. This translates into CASAGNTEAFF.

The rearrangement links TRBV7-9 to TRBJ2-1; 8 bases map to TRBD2. The CDR3 runs 19 residues. Germline V lookup: CDR1 SEHNR, CDR2 FQNEAQ (reference sequence). V lost 5 bases to trimming and J lost 7 bases; unmatched junction nucleotides: 22. The CDR3 DNA reads as TGTGCCAGCAGCCTACCTTGGGGTTCACTAGCGGTAATTAAAAATGAGCAGTTCTTC. Its translation is CASSLPWGSLAVIKNEQFF. The entire variable domain, with the rest obtained from reference TRBV7-9 and TRBJ2-1, is as follows: DTGVSQNPRHKITKRGQNVTFRCDPISEHNRLYWYRQTLGQGPEFLTYFQNEAQLEKSRLLSDRFSAERPKGSFSTLEIQRTEQGDSAMYLCASSLPWGSLAVIKNEQFFGPGTRLTVL.

CDR3 bases: TGTGCCAGCAGCTTGCAGCCGGGACAGGGGTTCGACGAGCAGTACTTC. This translates into CASSLQPGQGFDEQYF. The chain joins TRBV5-4 to TRBJ2-7; TRBD1 agrees at 10 bases. Germline loops: CDR1 SGHNT, CDR2 YYREEE (reference sequence). The CDR3 is 16 residues long. The V segment lost 1 base and the J segment 5 bases; nucleotides outside the gene matches: 9.